This T cell receptor (beta chain) came from a study of cytomegalovirus exposure and HLA in healthy donors. Notes on the study in general: Among TCR beta chains, those listed as cytomegalovirus-associated numbered approximately 150. Some public TCRs appeared in many individuals, while most sequences were rare.

It was with 60 Vbeta and 13 Jbeta primers that the PCR ran. Sequencing was performed with immunoSEQ multiplex PCR; in TCRdb, only in-frame clones are kept and a portion is missing. The profile shows 100,000 to 150,000 clones, over 70% of them singletons. Every donor was a healthy person donating bone marrow. Germline CDR1 and CDR2: ENHRY and SYGVKD. The CDR3 contains 16 residues. J was trimmed by 6 bases and V by 6 bases; bases with no gene match: 13. Remarks on this clone: Antigen unknown.

The sample was PBMCs. This sequence joins TRBV10-3 and TRBJ2-2; TRBD2 matches at 7 bases. The TCR sequence derives from a woman aged 40 to 50 in good health and CMV-seronegative. The DNA of the CDR3 is TGTGCCATCAGCGGGGAGGCGGGACTAACGGCCGGGGAGCTGTTTTTT. It is translated as CAISGEAGLTAGELFF.